Listed below are T cell receptor beta chains from one sample, sequenced in a study of blood T cells in healthy people across ages. TCRdb redid the calling of the 5' RACE reads with MiXCR, one entry per CDR3 protein. The table shows 550,000 to 600,000 distinct CDR3 sequences, with 27% occurring only once. Sample: blood. These TCRs come from a woman between 70 and 85 years old in good health. Each CDR3 is given with its conserved first and last residue. D genes are given only for firm matches. A row's size may be missing; if present it is once, few, many or a size class.

d_call: -; j_call: TRBJ2-4; cdr3_length: 14; clone_size: many; v_call: TRBV7-2; cdr3_nt: TGTGCCAGCAGCCCTGGACTAGCCAAAAACATTCAGTACTTC; cdr3_aa: CASSPGLAKNIQYF
d_call: -; j_call: TRBJ2-5; cdr3_length: 12; clone_size: -; v_call: TRBV15; cdr3_nt: TGTGCCACCAGCAGAGATGGTTGGAGGGTGGTCTTC; cdr3_aa: CATSRDGWRVVF
d_call: -; j_call: TRBJ1-1; cdr3_length: 16; clone_size: -; v_call: TRBV5-1; cdr3_nt: TGCGCCAGCAGCCCCCTTACCGGGACGGCGAACACTGAAGCTTTCTTT; cdr3_aa: CASSPLTGTANTEAFF
d_call: TRBD2; j_call: TRBJ2-1; cdr3_length: 17; clone_size: few; v_call: TRBV6-2/TRBV6-3; cdr3_nt: TGTGCCAGCAGTTACTCACTTCTAGCGGGAGTCTACAATGAGCAGTTCTTC; cdr3_aa: CASSYSLLAGVYNEQFF
d_call: -; j_call: TRBJ2-2; cdr3_length: 13; clone_size: few; v_call: TRBV6-2/TRBV6-3; cdr3_nt: TGTGCCAGCACTTTCCGAAACACCGGGGAGCTGTTTTTT; cdr3_aa: CASTFRNTGELFF
d_call: -; j_call: TRBJ2-5; cdr3_length: 15; clone_size: -; v_call: TRBV20-1; cdr3_nt: TGCAGTGCCGCAGCGCCGGGGGTCCACAGAGAGACCCAGTACTTC; cdr3_aa: CSAAAPGVHRETQYF
d_call: -; j_call: TRBJ1-6; cdr3_length: 15; clone_size: few; v_call: TRBV18; cdr3_nt: TGTGCCAGCTCACCATCAGGGGCGAGTAATTCACCCCTCCACTTT; cdr3_aa: CASSPSGASNSPLHF
d_call: -; j_call: TRBJ2-2; cdr3_length: 12; clone_size: -; v_call: TRBV2; cdr3_nt: TGTGCCAGCAGTCCCGCGGCCGGGGAGCTGTTTTTT; cdr3_aa: CASSPAAGELFF
d_call: -; j_call: TRBJ1-2; cdr3_length: 14; clone_size: -; v_call: TRBV28; cdr3_nt: TGTGCCAGCAGTTCGACCGCGGGGGGTTATGGCTACACCTTC; cdr3_aa: CASSSTAGGYGYTF
d_call: TRBD2; j_call: TRBJ2-3; cdr3_length: 16; clone_size: few; v_call: TRBV3-1; cdr3_nt: TGTGCCAGCAGCCAACGAAGTAGCGGGGTTGCAGATACGCAGTATTTT; cdr3_aa: CASSQRSSGVADTQYF
d_call: TRBD2; j_call: TRBJ2-1; cdr3_length: 16; clone_size: few; v_call: TRBV4-1; cdr3_nt: TGCGCCAGCAGCCTAGTCTTAGCGGGGATTGGCGGTGAGCAGTTCTTC; cdr3_aa: CASSLVLAGIGGEQFF
d_call: -; j_call: TRBJ2-5; cdr3_length: 12; clone_size: many; v_call: TRBV20-1; cdr3_nt: TGCAGTGCCGCACCGACAGAAGAGACCCAGTACTTC; cdr3_aa: CSAAPTEETQYF
d_call: -; j_call: TRBJ1-6; cdr3_length: 14; clone_size: -; v_call: TRBV15; cdr3_nt: TGTGCCATCCTCAGAGGCAGGGGTAATTCACCCCTCCACTTT; cdr3_aa: CAILRGRGNSPLHF
d_call: -; j_call: TRBJ2-7; cdr3_length: 15; clone_size: -; v_call: TRBV6-5; cdr3_nt: TGTGCCAGCAGTTACTCGTTTGTTAAGCCCTACGAGCAGTACTTC; cdr3_aa: CASSYSFVKPYEQYF
d_call: TRBD1; j_call: TRBJ2-6; cdr3_length: 18; clone_size: few; v_call: TRBV11-2; cdr3_nt: TGTGCCAGCAGCTTTCTAGGGGGCTCCACCCTTGGGGCCAACGTCCTGACTTTC; cdr3_aa: CASSFLGGSTLGANVLTF
d_call: -; j_call: TRBJ1-2; cdr3_length: 13; clone_size: -; v_call: TRBV6-1; cdr3_nt: TGTGCCAGCAGTGTAACTTCTAACTATGGCTACACCTTC; cdr3_aa: CASSVTSNYGYTF
d_call: -; j_call: TRBJ1-2; cdr3_length: 13; clone_size: -; v_call: TRBV29-1; cdr3_nt: TGCAGCGGAGGCGAGGGGCTTAACTATGGCTACACCTTC; cdr3_aa: CSGGEGLNYGYTF
d_call: -; j_call: TRBJ2-4; cdr3_length: 14; clone_size: few; v_call: TRBV27; cdr3_nt: TGTGCCAGCAGTTCAGAGAGTTTAGTGGGCATTCAGTACTTC; cdr3_aa: CASSSESLVGIQYF
d_call: -; j_call: TRBJ1-1; cdr3_length: 15; clone_size: few; v_call: TRBV6-1; cdr3_nt: TGTGCCAGCAGCTCCAGACCGCGAGCGGGAGGAGAAGCTTTCTTT; cdr3_aa: CASSSRPRAGGEAFF
d_call: -; j_call: TRBJ2-5; cdr3_length: 17; clone_size: few; v_call: TRBV4-2; cdr3_nt: TGTGCCAGCAGCCAAGTGGGACTTCGCAGGGCCCAAGAGACCCAGTACTTC; cdr3_aa: CASSQVGLRRAQETQYF
d_call: TRBD2; j_call: TRBJ2-5; cdr3_length: 13; clone_size: few; v_call: TRBV18; cdr3_nt: TGTGCCACCACTAGCGGGACCCAAGAGACCCAGTACTTC; cdr3_aa: CATTSGTQETQYF
d_call: TRBD1; j_call: TRBJ2-7; cdr3_length: 14; clone_size: few; v_call: TRBV5-1; cdr3_nt: TGCGCCAGCAGCTTGAAAGGACAGGGGTACGAGCAGTACTTC; cdr3_aa: CASSLKGQGYEQYF
d_call: -; j_call: TRBJ2-3; cdr3_length: 12; clone_size: once; v_call: TRBV6-2/TRBV6-3; cdr3_nt: TGTGCCAGCGCTTACAGGGCACGGACGCAGTATTTT; cdr3_aa: CASAYRARTQYF
d_call: TRBD2; j_call: TRBJ2-5; cdr3_length: 12; clone_size: few; v_call: TRBV20-1; cdr3_nt: TGCAGTGCTACGGGGGGAGGAGAGACCCAGTACTTC; cdr3_aa: CSATGGGETQYF
d_call: TRBD1; j_call: TRBJ2-3; cdr3_length: 16; clone_size: few; v_call: TRBV11-1; cdr3_nt: TGTGCCAGCAGCGAAAGAGGACAGGGCGACTCAAATACGCAGTATTTT; cdr3_aa: CASSERGQGDSNTQYF
d_call: TRBD1; j_call: TRBJ2-7; cdr3_length: 14; clone_size: few; v_call: TRBV29-1; cdr3_nt: TGCAGCGTCCCAATCCAGGGGGCGCCCTACGAGCAGTACTTC; cdr3_aa: CSVPIQGAPYEQYF
d_call: TRBD1; j_call: TRBJ2-7; cdr3_length: 14; clone_size: -; v_call: TRBV20-1; cdr3_nt: TGCAGTGCTAGATCCGGGACAGGGGGCGACGAGCAGTACTTC; cdr3_aa: CSARSGTGGDEQYF
d_call: TRBD2; j_call: TRBJ2-7; cdr3_length: 14; clone_size: few; v_call: TRBV20-1; cdr3_nt: TGCAGTGCTAGTCCGTGGCGGGGGACCTACGAGCAGTACTTC; cdr3_aa: CSASPWRGTYEQYF
d_call: TRBD2; j_call: TRBJ2-2; cdr3_length: 18; clone_size: -; v_call: TRBV5-1; cdr3_nt: TGCGCCAGCATCGCCGGGACTAGCGGGGGGGCCTTGGCCGGGGAGCTGTTTTTT; cdr3_aa: CASIAGTSGGALAGELFF
d_call: TRBD2; j_call: TRBJ2-2; cdr3_length: 18; clone_size: few; v_call: TRBV12-3/TRBV12-4; cdr3_nt: TGTGCCAGCAGCCCGACTAGCGGGGGGTCATCGAACACCGGGGAGCTGTTTTTT; cdr3_aa: CASSPTSGGSSNTGELFF
d_call: -; j_call: TRBJ1-4; cdr3_length: 13; clone_size: -; v_call: TRBV18; cdr3_nt: TGTGCCAGCTCATCGGACAGAATTGAAAAACTGTTTTTT; cdr3_aa: CASSSDRIEKLFF
d_call: -; j_call: TRBJ1-2; cdr3_length: 13; clone_size: -; v_call: TRBV7-9; cdr3_nt: TGTGCCAGCAGCTTAGCGGCGGAGATGTCTTACACCTTC; cdr3_aa: CASSLAAEMSYTF
d_call: -; j_call: TRBJ1-6; cdr3_length: 15; clone_size: few; v_call: TRBV27; cdr3_nt: TGTGCCAGCAGTTCCCCCAGATCTACTAATTCACCCCTCCACTTT; cdr3_aa: CASSSPRSTNSPLHF
d_call: -; j_call: TRBJ2-2; cdr3_length: 18; clone_size: once; v_call: TRBV11-3; cdr3_nt: TGTGCCAGCAGCTTAGGAGGAATGGACGGAGAGAACACCGGGGAGCTGTTTTTT; cdr3_aa: CASSLGGMDGENTGELFF
d_call: -; j_call: TRBJ2-1; cdr3_length: 14; clone_size: -; v_call: TRBV6-1; cdr3_nt: TGTGCCAGCAGCGGACAGTCTCCCCTAGGTGAGCAGTTCTTC; cdr3_aa: CASSGQSPLGEQFF
d_call: -; j_call: TRBJ2-5; cdr3_length: 14; clone_size: -; v_call: TRBV7-9; cdr3_nt: TGTGCCAGCAGCCGCGGGGCAGGGCAAGAGACCCAGTACTTC; cdr3_aa: CASSRGAGQETQYF
d_call: -; j_call: TRBJ1-2; cdr3_length: 13; clone_size: -; v_call: TRBV20-1; cdr3_nt: TGCAGTGCTCACACAAGAAGGTCGGAGGGCTACACCTTC; cdr3_aa: CSAHTRRSEGYTF
d_call: TRBD2; j_call: TRBJ2-1; cdr3_length: 16; clone_size: -; v_call: TRBV11-1; cdr3_nt: TGTGCCAGCAGCTCCGAAGCGGGGGCCACCTACAATGAGCAGTTCTTC; cdr3_aa: CASSSEAGATYNEQFF
d_call: -; j_call: TRBJ2-7; cdr3_length: 14; clone_size: few; v_call: TRBV5-1; cdr3_nt: TGCGCCAGCAGCTTGGAAGACAGGAGGTACGAGCAGTACTTC; cdr3_aa: CASSLEDRRYEQYF
d_call: -; j_call: TRBJ2-1; cdr3_length: 13; clone_size: few; v_call: TRBV10-3; cdr3_nt: TGTGCCATCAGTGAGTCAGGGGGACTTAAGAAGTTCTTC; cdr3_aa: CAISESGGLKKFF
d_call: -; j_call: TRBJ2-5; cdr3_length: 16; clone_size: -; v_call: TRBV11-3; cdr3_nt: TGTGCCAGCAGCCGAAGAGGGGGTGGCGGGGTAAAGACCCAGTACTTC; cdr3_aa: CASSRRGGGGVKTQYF
d_call: -; j_call: TRBJ1-1; cdr3_length: 15; clone_size: -; v_call: TRBV19; cdr3_nt: TGTGCCAGTAGAAGTACGGATAGGGAAGCGGCTGAAGCTTTCTTT; cdr3_aa: CASRSTDREAAEAFF
d_call: TRBD2; j_call: TRBJ2-5; cdr3_length: 17; clone_size: -; v_call: TRBV7-2; cdr3_nt: TGTGCCAGCAGCTTCAGACTAGCGGGGGGAACTACGGAGACCCAGTACTTC; cdr3_aa: CASSFRLAGGTTETQYF
d_call: TRBD2; j_call: TRBJ2-5; cdr3_length: 14; clone_size: few; v_call: TRBV20-1; cdr3_nt: TGCAGTGCTAGGAATGTTGGGGGGGTAGAGACCCAGTACTTC; cdr3_aa: CSARNVGGVETQYF
d_call: -; j_call: TRBJ2-5; cdr3_length: 14; clone_size: -; v_call: TRBV24-1; cdr3_nt: TGTGCCACCAGTGACCCTCGGACATTGGAGACCCAGTACTTC; cdr3_aa: CATSDPRTLETQYF
d_call: -; j_call: TRBJ2-2; cdr3_length: 17; clone_size: -; v_call: TRBV5-1; cdr3_nt: TGCGCCAGCAGCTTGGCCCCGGTGAGCCAGAACACCGGGGAGCTGTTTTTT; cdr3_aa: CASSLAPVSQNTGELFF
d_call: -; j_call: TRBJ2-4; cdr3_length: 16; clone_size: -; v_call: TRBV7-2; cdr3_nt: TGTGCCAGCAGCTTATTACAGTTCCCAGCCAAAAACATTCAGTACTTC; cdr3_aa: CASSLLQFPAKNIQYF
d_call: TRBD2; j_call: TRBJ2-1; cdr3_length: 16; clone_size: few; v_call: TRBV20-1; cdr3_nt: TGCAGTGCTGCCCCTCAGCGGGGGAGCTCCTACAATGAGCAGTTCTTC; cdr3_aa: CSAAPQRGSSYNEQFF
d_call: TRBD1; j_call: TRBJ2-1; cdr3_length: 14; clone_size: few; v_call: TRBV7-2; cdr3_nt: TGTGCCAGCAGCTTCCAGACAGGGGAGGTTGAGCAGTTCTTC; cdr3_aa: CASSFQTGEVEQFF
d_call: TRBD2; j_call: TRBJ2-5; cdr3_length: 17; clone_size: few; v_call: TRBV20-1; cdr3_nt: TGCAGTGCTCAGACTAGCGGGGGGGCCTTAGTTCAAGAGACCCAGTACTTC; cdr3_aa: CSAQTSGGALVQETQYF
d_call: -; j_call: TRBJ2-3; cdr3_length: 16; clone_size: few; v_call: TRBV20-1; cdr3_nt: TGCAGTGCCCCCCCCGGAGTCGATATACGGCGGGCCAGTCAGTATTTT; cdr3_aa: CSAPPGVDIRRASQYF
d_call: -; j_call: TRBJ2-2; cdr3_length: 14; clone_size: few; v_call: TRBV29-1; cdr3_nt: TGCAGCGCCTGCCGGGACCCCCTCGGAGGGGAGCTGTTTTTT; cdr3_aa: CSACRDPLGGELFF
d_call: -; j_call: TRBJ2-3; cdr3_length: 12; clone_size: -; v_call: TRBV24-1; cdr3_nt: TGTGCCACCAGTGATGTGGGAGATACGCAGTATTTT; cdr3_aa: CATSDVGDTQYF
d_call: -; j_call: TRBJ2-5; cdr3_length: 12; clone_size: -; v_call: TRBV30; cdr3_nt: TGTGCCTGGAGTGTGAGGGGGGAGACCCAGTACTTC; cdr3_aa: CAWSVRGETQYF
d_call: TRBD2; j_call: TRBJ2-2; cdr3_length: 13; clone_size: -; v_call: TRBV20-1; cdr3_nt: TGCAGTGCTAGACCTAGCGGGGCCGGGGAGCTGTTTTTT; cdr3_aa: CSARPSGAGELFF
d_call: -; j_call: TRBJ1-3; cdr3_length: 16; clone_size: -; v_call: TRBV5-1; cdr3_nt: TGCGCCAGCAGCTTGGTTTCCAGGGGAGCTGGAAACACCATATATTTT; cdr3_aa: CASSLVSRGAGNTIYF
d_call: -; j_call: TRBJ2-3; cdr3_length: 15; clone_size: few; v_call: TRBV6-5; cdr3_nt: TGTGCCAGCAAGAATCGCGCGGCTGGTACAGATACGCAGTATTTT; cdr3_aa: CASKNRAAGTDTQYF
d_call: -; j_call: TRBJ2-7; cdr3_length: 13; clone_size: few; v_call: TRBV28; cdr3_nt: TGTGCCAGCAGGGCGGCCCCCGTCGGCGAGCAGTACTTC; cdr3_aa: CASRAAPVGEQYF
d_call: -; j_call: TRBJ2-1; cdr3_length: 14; clone_size: -; v_call: TRBV7-9; cdr3_nt: TGTGCCAGCAGCTTTGAAATCACAGGGAATGAGCAGTTCTTC; cdr3_aa: CASSFEITGNEQFF